What follows is one T cell receptor beta chain and its context. These data originate in a study of cytomegalovirus exposure and HLA in healthy donors. Vbeta (60) and Jbeta (13) primers were used in the PCR. Method: immunoSEQ multiplex PCR; TCRdb's copy keeps in-frame clones and lacks some. This sample has about 130,000 clones, with 73% found just once. The germline gives CDR1 MNHNS, CDR2 SASEGT. CDR3 size: 15 residues. Trimming stripped 2 bases from V and 2 bases from J, with 11 bases between. The rearrangement uses TRBV6-1 and TRBJ2-3, with D perhaps matching TRBD2 (5 bases). The clonotype originates from a man in his 60s in good health and CMV-seropositive. Specimen: PBMCs. This chain's CDR3 is CASSESGVDTDTQYF. CDR3 coding DNA: TGTGCCAGCAGTGAATCCGGGGTGGACACAGATACGCAGTATTTT.